This T cell receptor (beta chain) was sequenced for a study of blood T cells in healthy people across ages. In its sample, this clonotype was seen once. Its specificity is not known. The authors ran a second PCR of about 6 to 11 cycles using a sample-barcoded 5' primer and a J-beta primer mix. TCRdb redid the calling of the 5' RACE reads with MiXCR, one entry per CDR3 protein. The table lists about 1.4 million distinct CDR3 sequences, around 59% of them singletons. Germline CDR1 MNHNS, CDR2 SASEGT. CDR3 length equals 15 residues. The V segment lost 6 bases and the J segment 2 bases; nucleotides outside the gene matches: 8. General study points: It was found that TCR beta diversity correlated strongly with the percentage of naive T cells. Donor CMV status was unknown, possibly confounding expanded clonotype changes.

The rearrangement joins TRBV6-1 to TRBJ2-5; 8 bases match TRBD2. Sequencing was done on a sample of blood. This TCR was sampled from a man between 18 and 35 years old in good health. DNA for the CDR3: TGTGCCAGCAGGGAAACTAGCGGACTACAAGAGACCCAGTACTTC. Its translation: CASRETSGLQETQYF.